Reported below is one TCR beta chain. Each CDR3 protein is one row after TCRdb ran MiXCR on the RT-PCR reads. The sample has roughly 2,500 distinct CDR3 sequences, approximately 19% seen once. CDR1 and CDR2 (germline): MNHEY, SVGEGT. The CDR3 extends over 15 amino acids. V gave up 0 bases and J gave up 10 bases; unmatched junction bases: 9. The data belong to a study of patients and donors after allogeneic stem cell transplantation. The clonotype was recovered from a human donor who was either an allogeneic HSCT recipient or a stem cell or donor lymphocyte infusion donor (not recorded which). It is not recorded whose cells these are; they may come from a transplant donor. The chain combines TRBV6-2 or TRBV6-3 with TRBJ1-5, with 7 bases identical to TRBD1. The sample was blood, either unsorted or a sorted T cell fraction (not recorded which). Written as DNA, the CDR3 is TGTGCCAGCAGTTACTCGAGACAGGGCGATAGTCCCCAGCATTTT. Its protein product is CASSYSRQGDSPQHF.